The 32 T cell receptor beta chains in this list originate from one sample, sequenced in a study of CD8+ T cells in alopecia areata. Isolated RNA was reverse transcribed into cDNA used as the sequencing template. Method: immunoSEQ multiplex PCR; TCRdb's copy keeps in-frame clones and lacks some. The data hold roughly 97,000 clones, with about 40% observed a single time. The sequenced sample consisted of CD4+ T cells sorted from blood. These receptor sequences come from a human donor with alopecia areata.

The chain combines TRBV7-9 with TRBJ2-7, with D possibly matching TRBD1 (5 bases). The CDR3 is 15 residues long. V lost 1 base, J lost 4 bases, and 14 bases lay in between. Germline V gene lookup returns CDR1 SEHNR and CDR2 FQNEAQ (reference sequence). The CDR3 bases are TGTGCCAGCAGCTTAGTCTGGACAAAAGGGTACGAGCAGTACTTC. It yields the protein CASSLVWTKGYEQYF.

The sample holds many counts of this clone. The chain links TRBV7-2 to TRBJ2-5; tentatively, D is TRBD1 or TRBD2 (5 bases each). Trimming left V 5 bases short and J 2 bases short, with 12 bases between. The V gene's germline CDR1 is SGHTA and CDR2 FQGNSA. The CDR3 covers 14 residues. CDR3 DNA sequence: TGTGCCAGCAGCCCCCGGGACGGACAAGAGACCCAGTACTTC. It yields the protein CASSPRDGQETQYF.

This clone was found a few times. The V gene is TRBV11-2, the J gene TRBJ1-4; unclear D gene. V was pared by 5 bases and J by 11 bases, with 15 bases between. The germline CDR1 and CDR2 sequences are SGHAT and FQNNGV. The CDR3 is 13 amino acids. The CDR3 region is CASSPIVTGKLFF. CDR3 DNA sequence: TGTGCCAGCAGCCCGATTGTGACGGGTAAACTGTTTTTT.

This clone was seen more than once but under ten times. The rearrangement links TRBV4-3 to TRBJ1-2; 10 nucleotides align to TRBD1. Germline V lookup: CDR1 LGHNA, CDR2 YSLEER. The CDR3 contains 15 residues. The V gene end was trimmed by 3 bases and the J gene end by 4 bases; junction bases not matched to a gene: 5. The chain's CDR3 is CASSHRTGGGYGYTF. In DNA, the CDR3 is TGCGCCAGCAGCCATCGGACAGGGGGGGGCTATGGCTACACCTTC.

This clone was picked up a small number of times. The chain employs TRBV28 and TRBJ2-6; D remains unclear. V gave up 4 bases and J gave up 4 bases, with 8 bases separating them. Germline V gene sequence: CDR1 MDHEN, CDR2 SYDVKM. The CDR3 runs 14 residues. CDR3 coding DNA: TGTGCCAGCAGTTCGGCCACAGGGGCCAACGTCCTGACTTTC. It is translated as CASSSATGANVLTF.

The CDR3 sequence is CASSLPRTSGQGYEQYF. CDR3 sequence (DNA): TGTGCCAGCAGTTTACCCCGGACTAGCGGCCAGGGGTACGAGCAGTACTTC. The chain carries TRBV27 and TRBJ2-7; TRBD2 aligns across 10 bases. This CDR3 has 17 amino acids. Trimming removed 2 bases from V and 4 bases from J; junction bases left unmatched: 11. Germline CDR1 reads MNHEY; CDR2 reads SMNVEV (reference sequence).

CDR3 coding DNA: TGTGCCAGCAGCTTGGCCGCAAACACTGAAGCTTTCTTT. It is translated as CASSLAANTEAFF. The rearrangement joins TRBV5-6 to TRBJ1-1; D call uncertain. The CDR3 totals 13 residues. V lost 0 bases and J lost 2, with 5 bases in between. The germline V gene encodes CDR1 SGHDT and CDR2 YYEEEE.

The chain joins TRBV2 to TRBJ2-7; 7 nucleotides agree with TRBD2. The CDR3 sequence is 15 residues long. Germline V CDR1 and CDR2: SNHLY, FYNNEI. Germline trimming cut 4 bases from V and 0 bases from J; bases unmatched to any gene: 6. Here the CDR3 DNA reads TGTGCCAGCAGTGGTGGTAGCGGGTACTCCTACGAGCAGTACTTC. As protein: CASSGGSGYSYEQYF.

This clone was detected only a few times. The chain recombines TRBV29-1 with TRBJ1-1, with D unresolved. The length of the CDR3 is 13 residues. Trimming removed 1 base at V and 0 bases at J, with 6 bases between. Per the germline V gene, CDR1 is SQVTM and CDR2 is ANQGSEA. The CDR3 loop is CSVEGMVNTEAFF. For the CDR3, the DNA is TGCAGCGTTGAAGGTATGGTGAACACTGAAGCTTTCTTT.

The chain recombines TRBV29-1 with TRBJ2-7, with TRBD1 identical over 10 bases. Unmatched junction bases numbered 3, after V lost 6 bases and J lost 1 base. Germline-derived CDR1 and CDR2 are SQVTM and ANQGSEA. The CDR3 is 13 amino acids. The CDR3 spells CSVGQGTSYEQYF. CDR3 bases: TGCAGCGTGGGACAGGGGACTTCCTACGAGCAGTACTTC.

This clone was recorded a few times. The chain links TRBV5-1 to TRBJ2-6; D might be TRBD1 (5 bases). The CDR3 sequence is 14 residues long. The V gene lost 0 bases and the J gene lost 4 bases, with 5 bases spanning the gap. Germline V gene data show CDR1 as SGHRS and CDR2 as YFSETQ. The chain's CDR3 is CASSLGTGANVLTF. CDR3 bases: TGCGCCAGCAGCTTGGGGACAGGGGCCAACGTCCTGACTTTC.

This clone was observed a few times. V gene TRBV5-1 combines with J gene TRBJ2-7; D ambiguous. The V end lost 1 base, the J end lost 3 bases, and 8 bases lay between the germline ends. The CDR3 totals 13 residues. Germline V gene lookup returns CDR1 SGHRS and CDR2 YFSETQ. CDR3 in DNA: TGCGCCAGCAGCTTGCTCCCTAGCTACGAGCAGTACTTC. Protein product: CASSLLPSYEQYF. The full variable domain, with the rest looked up from reference TRBV5-1 and TRBJ2-7, is KAGVTQTPRYLIKTRGQQVTLSCSPISGHRSVSWYQQTPGQGLQFLFEYFSETQRNKGNFPGRFSGRQFSNSRSEMNVSTLELGDSALYLCASSLLPSYEQYFGPGTRLTVT.

V gene TRBV7-2 combines with J gene TRBJ1-4; possible D gene TRBD1, 5 bases. This CDR3 is 16 amino acids long. Germline CDR1 SGHTA, CDR2 FQGNSA. V shed 1 base and J shed 8 bases, with 17 bases lying between them. The DNA of the CDR3 is TGTGCCAGCAGCTTAGTTACGGGACTCAAGGACGAAAAACTGTTTTTT. This translates into CASSLVTGLKDEKLFF.

J is TRBJ2-5 and V is TRBV29-1; D could derive from TRBD1 or TRBD2 (5 bases each). Looked up from germline, CDR1 is SQVTM and CDR2 is ANQGSEA. The CDR3 is 12 residues long. Trimming shortened V by 6 bases and J by 4 bases, and 12 bases separated the two germline ends. The DNA for the CDR3 is TGCAGCGTAGCCCATGGGGGAGAGACCCAGTACTTC. As protein: CSVAHGGETQYF.

The chain has TRBV7-2 and TRBJ2-3; a possible D gene is TRBD1 (6 bases). This CDR3 has 13 residues. Trimming left V 3 bases short and J 4 bases short, with 8 bases between. Germline CDR1 SGHTA, CDR2 FQGNSA. The CDR3 loop is CASSFPGADTQYF. The CDR3 region has the DNA TGTGCCAGCAGCTTTCCAGGGGCAGATACGCAGTATTTT.

This clone was counted a few times. This chain joins TRBV9 and TRBJ2-1; no clear D gene. This CDR3 has 15 amino acids. CDR1 is SGDLS, CDR2 YYNGEE, per germline. The ends were cut back, 2 bases at V and 0 bases at J, with 9 bases in the middle. CDR3 nucleotide sequence: TGTGCCAGCAGCGTCCAGCCCCACTCCTACAATGAGCAGTTCTTC. Translated, it gives CASSVQPHSYNEQFF.

This clone came up a few times. The genes are TRBV2 and TRBJ2-1, with D possibly being TRBD2 (5 bases). Germline lookup yields CDR1 SNHLY and CDR2 FYNNEI. The CDR3 is made up of 11 amino acids. Trimming removed 5 bases from V and 14 bases from J, with 13 bases in between. Here the CDR3 reads CASSTSGNEFF. CDR3 DNA: TGTGCCAGCAGTACGAGCGGAAATGAGTTCTTC.

This clone was seen a handful of times. The V gene is TRBV7-9, the J gene TRBJ2-7, with 9 bases matching TRBD2. CDR1 is SEHNR and CDR2 is FQNEAQ in the germline V gene (reference sequence). V gave up 1 base and J gave up 6 bases; unmatched junction bases: 7. CDR3 size: 15 residues. This CDR3 reads CASSLVSGSSREQYF. Here the CDR3 DNA reads TGTGCCAGCAGCTTAGTTAGCGGGAGTTCTCGCGAGCAGTACTTC.

The J gene is TRBJ2-7, the V gene TRBV2; 11 positions match TRBD1. CDR3 size: 15 residues. The V gene's germline CDR1 is SNHLY and CDR2 FYNNEI. J lost 3 bases, V lost 7 bases, and 8 bases had no gene match. CDR3 sequence: CASISRTGGLYEQYF. CDR3 DNA: TGTGCCAGCATTAGTCGGACAGGGGGCCTCTACGAGCAGTACTTC.

This rearrangement joins TRBV9 to TRBJ2-1; D is possibly TRBD2 (6 bases). V was pared by 4 bases and J by 5 bases, with 13 bases between. The V gene's germline CDR1 is SGDLS and CDR2 YYNGEE. The CDR3 consists of 14 residues. As DNA, the CDR3 is TGTGCCAGCAGCAGCCGGGGGTGGGACAATGAGCAGTTCTTC. Translating it yields CASSSRGWDNEQFF.

This rearrangement joins TRBV5-1 to TRBJ1-1; 10 nucleotides agree with TRBD1. With V trimmed by 5 bases and J by 4 bases, 8 bases remained unmatched. Per the germline V gene, CDR1 is SGHRS and CDR2 is YFSETQ. The CDR3 runs to 15 residues. The CDR3 reads CASRPGQGSGTEAFF. The CDR3, as DNA: TGCGCCAGCAGACCGGGACAGGGGTCGGGCACTGAAGCTTTCTTT.

The rearrangement links TRBV2 to TRBJ1-5; D is undetermined. Germline assignment: CDR1 SNHLY and CDR2 FYNNEI. The CDR3 extends over 13 amino acids. V lost 4 bases, J lost 0 bases, and 4 bases lay in between. The CDR3 DNA sequence: TGTGCCAGCAGTGTAACTAGCAATCAGCCCCAGCATTTT. Translated: CASSVTSNQPQHF.

This clone was found a few times. This chain joins TRBV29-1 and TRBJ2-5, with 10 bases lining up with TRBD1. CDR3 length: 13 residues. Germline CDR1 and CDR2: SQVTM and ANQGSEA. V shed 6 bases and J 4 bases; nucleotides not matched to a gene: 5. The CDR3 DNA reads as TGCAGCGTCTCCCGGGACAGGGGAGAGACCCAGTACTTC. This encodes CSVSRDRGETQYF.

The chain employs TRBV18 and TRBJ1-2; 7 positions match TRBD1. After removal of 3 bases from V and 6 bases from J, the junction contained 4 bases not matched to a gene. The CDR3 spans 13 residues. Germline V gives CDR1 KGHSH, CDR2 LQKENI. The CDR3: CASSPTGSDGYTF. CDR3 DNA sequence: TGTGCCAGCTCACCGACAGGGTCGGATGGCTACACCTTC.

The chain uses TRBV5-6 and TRBJ2-5; D remains ambiguous. This CDR3 contains 12 residues. Germline V gene lookup returns CDR1 SGHDT and CDR2 YYEEEE. Trimming stripped 0 bases from V and 5 bases from J, with 5 bases between. The CDR3 is CASSLVLETQYF. The CDR3 region has the DNA TGTGCCAGCAGCTTGGTTTTGGAGACCCAGTACTTC.

The genes are TRBV6-6 and TRBJ1-1, with TRBD1 identical over 11 bases. Germline V gene lookup returns CDR1 MNHNY and CDR2 SVGAGI (reference sequence). The CDR3 is 14 amino acids. J was trimmed by 4 bases and V by 6 bases; bases with no gene match: 4. The CDR3 loop reads CASRQGQGGTEAFF. The DNA of the CDR3 is TGTGCCAGCAGGCAGGGACAGGGGGGCACTGAAGCTTTCTTT.

The V gene is TRBV6-6, the J gene TRBJ2-5, with no clear D. CDR1 is MNHNY and CDR2 is SVGAGI in the germline V gene (reference sequence). Trimming pared 1 base from V and 3 bases from J, leaving 3 bases between. This CDR3 comprises 12 residues. The CDR3 coding sequence is TGTGCCAGCAGTTACTACGAAGAGACCCAGTACTTC. Its translation is CASSYYEETQYF.

The V call is TRBV23-1, the J call TRBJ1-2; D not resolved. Being an ORF, TRBV23-1 has a function that is uncertain. This CDR3 is 19 amino acids long. Trimming removed 0 bases from V and 8 bases from J, with 28 bases in between. The CDR3 bases are TGCGCCAGCAGTCAATCGGCCAACCATAACTGGGAGAAACTATGCGGCTACACCTTC. This sequence encodes CASSQSANHNWEKLCGYTF.

This clone has just a few counts. This chain connects TRBV6-5 to TRBJ1-2, with D tentatively TRBD1 (5 bases). The ends were cut back, 6 bases at V and 5 bases at J, with 16 bases in the middle. The CDR3 totals 14 residues. Germline values: CDR1 MNHEY, CDR2 SVGAGI. The CDR3 is CASSDSLSSYGYTF. For the CDR3, the DNA is TGTGCCAGCAGCGACAGCTTAAGCTCGTATGGCTACACCTTC.

The chain uses TRBV29-1 and TRBJ2-7, with unresolved D. In germline, CDR1 is SQVTM, CDR2 ANQGSEA. V was shortened by 6 bases and J by 4 bases, with 16 bases between the two germline ends. The CDR3 consists of 13 residues. The CDR3 here is CSVRAFTGYEQYF. The CDR3 DNA sequence: TGCAGCGTAAGGGCCTTCACGGGTTACGAGCAGTACTTC.

This clone was observed a few times. The V call is TRBV28, the J call TRBJ2-1, with D unresolved. Between the trimmed V and J ends, which lost 6 bases and 2 bases, there was a span of 8 bases. The germline V gene encodes CDR1 MDHEN and CDR2 SYDVKM. CDR3 length: 13 amino acids. For the CDR3, the DNA is TGTGCCAGCAGCCGAAATACCTACAATGAGCAGTTCTTC. Translated, it gives CASSRNTYNEQFF.

This clone has just a few counts. The chain couples TRBV29-1 to TRBJ2-3; TRBD2 might be the D (7 bases). The germline V and J ends were trimmed by 5 bases and 2 bases, with 14 bases remaining between them. Germline V gives CDR1 SQVTM, CDR2 ANQGSEA. The CDR3 sequence is 14 residues long. The CDR3 here is CSVRGGWTTDTQYF. CDR3 DNA sequence: TGCAGCGTTAGGGGGGGATGGACCACAGATACGCAGTATTTT.